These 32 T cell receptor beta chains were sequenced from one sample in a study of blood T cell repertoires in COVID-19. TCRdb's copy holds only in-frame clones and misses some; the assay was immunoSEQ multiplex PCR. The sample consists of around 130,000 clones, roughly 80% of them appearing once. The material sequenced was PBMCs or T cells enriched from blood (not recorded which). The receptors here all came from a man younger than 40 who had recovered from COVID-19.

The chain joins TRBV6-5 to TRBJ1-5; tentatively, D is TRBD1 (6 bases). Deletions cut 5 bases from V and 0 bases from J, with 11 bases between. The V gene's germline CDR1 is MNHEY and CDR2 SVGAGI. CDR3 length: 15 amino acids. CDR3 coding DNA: TGTGCCAGCAGTCTGACAGGCTATAGCAATCAGCCCCAGCATTTT. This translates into CASSLTGYSNQPQHF.

In DNA form, the CDR3 reads TGCGCCAGCAGCTTTCAGGGACAGGGGTTGGGAGAGCAGTACTTC. Amino acid sequence: CASSFQGQGLGEQYF. The chain employs TRBV5-1 and TRBJ2-7; 10 bases are a match to TRBD1. The trim removed 2 bases at V and 7 bases at J, leaving 9 bases unmatched. This CDR3 comprises 15 residues. Germline values: CDR1 SGHRS, CDR2 YFSETQ.

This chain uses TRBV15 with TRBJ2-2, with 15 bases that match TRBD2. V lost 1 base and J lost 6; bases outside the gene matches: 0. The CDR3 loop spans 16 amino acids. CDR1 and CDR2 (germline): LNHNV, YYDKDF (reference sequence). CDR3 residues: CATSRGTSGGAGELFF. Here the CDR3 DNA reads TGTGCCACCAGCAGAGGGACTAGCGGGGGGGCCGGGGAGCTGTTTTTT.

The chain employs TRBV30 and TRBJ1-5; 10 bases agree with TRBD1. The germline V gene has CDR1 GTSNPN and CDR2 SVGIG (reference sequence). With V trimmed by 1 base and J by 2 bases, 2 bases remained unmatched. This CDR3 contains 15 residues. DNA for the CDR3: TGTGCCTGGAGTGCCGGACAGGGGGGCAATCAGCCCCAGCATTTT. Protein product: CAWSAGQGGNQPQHF.

The CDR3 region has the DNA TGCGCCAGCAGCCGTGGGGCGGAGCAGTACTTC. Translating it yields CASSRGAEQYF. The chain links TRBV5-1 to TRBJ2-7; TRBD1 is a possible D gene (5 bases). Trimming took 4 bases from V and 7 from J, leaving 9 bases between them. This CDR3 contains 11 residues. CDR1 SGHRS and CDR2 YFSETQ come from the germline V gene.

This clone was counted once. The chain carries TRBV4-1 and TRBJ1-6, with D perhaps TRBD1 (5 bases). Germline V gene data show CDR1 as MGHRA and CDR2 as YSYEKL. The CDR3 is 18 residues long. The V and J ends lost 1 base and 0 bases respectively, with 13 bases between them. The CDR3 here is CASSQGPQGSSYNSPLHF. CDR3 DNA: TGCGCCAGCAGCCAAGGACCGCAGGGTAGCTCCTATAATTCACCCCTCCACTTT.

The DNA of the CDR3 is TGTGCCACCAGTGAATCCGACAGCCGTGGCACCGGGGAGCTGTTTTTT. This encodes CATSESDSRGTGELFF. The genes are TRBV24-1 and TRBJ2-2; possible D gene TRBD1, 5 bases. The CDR3 consists of 16 residues. The V gene's germline CDR1 is KGHDR and CDR2 SFDVKD. V lost 4 bases and J lost 4, with 15 bases in between.

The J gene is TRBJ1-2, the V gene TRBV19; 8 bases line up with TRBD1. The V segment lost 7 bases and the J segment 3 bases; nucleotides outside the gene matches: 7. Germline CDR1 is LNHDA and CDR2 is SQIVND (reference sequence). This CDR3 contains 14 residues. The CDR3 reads CASTIGTGHYGYTF. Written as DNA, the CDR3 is TGTGCCAGTACCATAGGGACAGGCCACTATGGCTACACCTTC. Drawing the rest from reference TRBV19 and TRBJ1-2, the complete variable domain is DGGITQSPKYLFRKEGQNVTLSCEQNLNHDAMYWYRQDPGQGLRLIYYSQIVNDFQKGDIAEGYSVSREKKESFPLTVTSAQKNPTAFYLCASTIGTGHYGYTFGSGTRLTVV.

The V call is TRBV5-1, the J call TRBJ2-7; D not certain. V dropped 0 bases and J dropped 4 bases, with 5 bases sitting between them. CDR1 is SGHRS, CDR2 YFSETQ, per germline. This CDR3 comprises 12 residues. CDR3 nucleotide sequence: TGCGCCAGCAGCTTGGGGCAATACGAGCAGTACTTC. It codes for CASSLGQYEQYF.

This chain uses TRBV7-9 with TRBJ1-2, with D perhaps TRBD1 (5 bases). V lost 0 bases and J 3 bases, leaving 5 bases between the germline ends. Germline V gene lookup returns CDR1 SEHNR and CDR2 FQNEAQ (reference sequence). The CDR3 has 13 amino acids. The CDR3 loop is CASSLATDYGYTF. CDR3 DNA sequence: TGTGCCAGCAGCTTAGCGACAGACTATGGCTACACCTTC.

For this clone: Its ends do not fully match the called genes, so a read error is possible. The CDR3 protein is CVRSFRDRHNEQFF. The CDR3 DNA follows: TGTGTCAGAAGCTTCCGTGACAGGCACAATGAGCAGTTCTTC. V usage is TRBV5-3 and J usage is TRBJ2-1; the D gene is possibly TRBD1 (6 bases). Being an ORF, TRBV5-3 has a function that is uncertain. The CDR3 has 14 residues.

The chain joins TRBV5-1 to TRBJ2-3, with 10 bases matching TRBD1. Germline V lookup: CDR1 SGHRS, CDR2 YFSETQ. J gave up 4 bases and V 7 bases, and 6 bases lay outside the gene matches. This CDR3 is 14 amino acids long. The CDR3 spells CASGQGESPDTQYF. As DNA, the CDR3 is TGCGCCAGCGGACAGGGGGAGAGTCCAGATACGCAGTATTTT.

The CDR3 coding sequence is TGTGCCAGCAGCCGGAGACTAGCGGGAGACGGGGGTGAGCAGTTCTTC. It is translated as CASSRRLAGDGGEQFF. The chain links TRBV14 to TRBJ2-1; 12 bases match TRBD2. V lost 4 bases, J lost 9 bases, and 10 bases stayed unmatched. Germline V gene data show CDR1 as SGHDN and CDR2 as FVKESK. CDR3 size: 16 residues.

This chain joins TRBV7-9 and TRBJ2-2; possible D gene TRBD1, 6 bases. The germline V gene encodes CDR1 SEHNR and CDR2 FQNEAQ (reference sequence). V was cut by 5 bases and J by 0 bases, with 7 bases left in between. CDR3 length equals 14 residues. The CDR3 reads CASSRDTNTGELFF. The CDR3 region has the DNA TGTGCCAGCAGCAGGGACACGAACACCGGGGAGCTGTTTTTT.

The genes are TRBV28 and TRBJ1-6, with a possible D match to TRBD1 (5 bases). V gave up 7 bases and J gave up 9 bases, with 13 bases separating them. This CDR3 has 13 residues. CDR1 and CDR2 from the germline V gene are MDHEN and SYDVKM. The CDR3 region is CASKGVGTSPLHF. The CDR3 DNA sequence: TGTGCCAGCAAAGGGGTGGGTACTTCACCCCTCCACTTT.

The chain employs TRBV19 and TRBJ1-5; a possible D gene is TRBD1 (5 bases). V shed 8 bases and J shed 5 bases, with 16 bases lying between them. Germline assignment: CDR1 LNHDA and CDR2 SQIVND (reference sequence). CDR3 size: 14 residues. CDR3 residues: CASSSDSSYQPQHF. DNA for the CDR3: TGTGCCAGTTCCTCCGACAGTTCTTATCAGCCCCAGCATTTT.

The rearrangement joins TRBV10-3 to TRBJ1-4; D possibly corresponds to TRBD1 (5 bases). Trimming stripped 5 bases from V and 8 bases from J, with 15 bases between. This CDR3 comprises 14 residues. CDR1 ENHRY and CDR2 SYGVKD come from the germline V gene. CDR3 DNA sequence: TGTGCCATCAGTCAGGAGCAGGGTCGGGAAAAACTGTTTTTT. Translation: CAISQEQGREKLFF.

CDR3 in amino acids: CAWAQETQYF. DNA for the CDR3: TGTGCCTGGGCTCAAGAGACCCAGTACTTC. V and J are TRBV30 and TRBJ2-5; D remains ambiguous. V was shortened by 5 bases and J by 2 bases, with 3 bases between the two germline ends. Germline loops: CDR1 GTSNPN, CDR2 SVGIG (reference sequence). This CDR3 is 10 amino acids long.

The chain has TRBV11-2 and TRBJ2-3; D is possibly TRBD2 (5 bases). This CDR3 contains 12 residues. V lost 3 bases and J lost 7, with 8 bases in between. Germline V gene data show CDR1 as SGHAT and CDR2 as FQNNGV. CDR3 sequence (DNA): TGTGCCAGCAGCTTTGGAGGCCATACGCAGTATTTT. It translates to CASSFGGHTQYF.

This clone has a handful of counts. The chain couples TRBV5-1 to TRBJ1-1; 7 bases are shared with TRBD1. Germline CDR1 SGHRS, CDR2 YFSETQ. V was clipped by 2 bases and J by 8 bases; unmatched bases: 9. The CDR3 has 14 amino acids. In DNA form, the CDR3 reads TGCGCCAGCAGCTTATTACCGGGACAGTTGGAAGCTTTCTTT. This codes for CASSLLPGQLEAFF.

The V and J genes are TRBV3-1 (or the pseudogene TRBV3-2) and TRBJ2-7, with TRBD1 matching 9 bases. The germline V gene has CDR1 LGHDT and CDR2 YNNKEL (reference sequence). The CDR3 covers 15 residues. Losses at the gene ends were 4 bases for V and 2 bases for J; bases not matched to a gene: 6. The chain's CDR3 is CASSPGQGIAYEQYV. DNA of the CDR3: TGTGCCAGCAGCCCGGGACAGGGCATTGCCTACGAGCAGTACGTC.

CDR3 loop: CASSAGDRGGYTF. DNA of the CDR3: TGTGCCAGCAGCGCCGGGGACAGGGGTGGCTACACCTTC. J is TRBJ1-2 and V is TRBV9; 10 positions agree with TRBD1. Germline V gene lookup returns CDR1 SGDLS and CDR2 YYNGEE. The CDR3 sequence is 13 residues long. The V gene end was trimmed by 3 bases and the J gene end by 7 bases; junction bases not matched to a gene: 3.

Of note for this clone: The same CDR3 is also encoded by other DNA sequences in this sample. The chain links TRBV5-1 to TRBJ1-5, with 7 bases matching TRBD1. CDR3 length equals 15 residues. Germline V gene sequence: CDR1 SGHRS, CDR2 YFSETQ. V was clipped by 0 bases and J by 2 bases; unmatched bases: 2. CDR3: CASSLEGGGNQPQHF. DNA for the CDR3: TGCGCCAGCAGCTTGGAAGGGGGCGGCAATCAGCCCCAGCATTTT.

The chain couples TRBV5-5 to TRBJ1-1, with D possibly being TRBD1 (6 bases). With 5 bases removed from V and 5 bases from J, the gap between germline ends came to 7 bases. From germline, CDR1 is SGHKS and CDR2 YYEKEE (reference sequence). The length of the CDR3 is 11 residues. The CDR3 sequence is CASRDRTEAFF. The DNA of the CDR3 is TGTGCCAGCAGAGACAGGACTGAAGCTTTCTTT.

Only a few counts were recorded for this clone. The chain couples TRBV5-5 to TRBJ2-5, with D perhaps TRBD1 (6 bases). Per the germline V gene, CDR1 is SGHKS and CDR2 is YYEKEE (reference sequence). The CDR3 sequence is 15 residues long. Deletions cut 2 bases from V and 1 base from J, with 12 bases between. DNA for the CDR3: TGTGCCAGCAGCTTCCCAGGGGTTTTCCAAGAGACCCAGTACTTC. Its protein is CASSFPGVFQETQYF. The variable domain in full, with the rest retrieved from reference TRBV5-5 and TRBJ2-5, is DAGVTQSPTHLIKTRGQQVTLRCSPISGHKSVSWYQQVLGQGPQFIFQYYEKEERGRGNFPDRFSARQFPNYSSELNVNALLLGDSALYLCASSFPGVFQETQYFGPGTRLLVL.

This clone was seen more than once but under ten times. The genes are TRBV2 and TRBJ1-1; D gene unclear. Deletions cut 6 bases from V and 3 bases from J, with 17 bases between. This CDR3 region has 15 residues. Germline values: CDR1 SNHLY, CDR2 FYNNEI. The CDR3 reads CASRGVSGWDTEAFF. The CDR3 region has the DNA TGTGCCAGCAGGGGAGTTTCCGGGTGGGACACTGAAGCTTTCTTT. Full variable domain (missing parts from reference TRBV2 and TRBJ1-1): EPEVTQTPSHQVTQMGQEVILRCVPISNHLYFYWYRQILGQKVEFLVSFYNNEISEKSEIFDDQFSVERPDGSNFTLKIRSTKLEDSAMYFCASRGVSGWDTEAFFGQGTRLTVV.

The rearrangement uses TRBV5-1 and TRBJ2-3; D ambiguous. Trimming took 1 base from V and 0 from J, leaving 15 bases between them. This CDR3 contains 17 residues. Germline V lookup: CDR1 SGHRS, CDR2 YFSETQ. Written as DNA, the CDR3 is TGCGCCAGCAGCTTGAAGGTCCGGTCGGAGAGCACAGATACGCAGTATTTT. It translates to CASSLKVRSESTDTQYF. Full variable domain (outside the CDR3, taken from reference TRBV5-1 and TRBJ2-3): KAGVTQTPRYLIKTRGQQVTLSCSPISGHRSVSWYQQTPGQGLQFLFEYFSETQRNKGNFPGRFSGRQFSNSRSEMNVSTLELGDSALYLCASSLKVRSESTDTQYFGPGTRLTVL.

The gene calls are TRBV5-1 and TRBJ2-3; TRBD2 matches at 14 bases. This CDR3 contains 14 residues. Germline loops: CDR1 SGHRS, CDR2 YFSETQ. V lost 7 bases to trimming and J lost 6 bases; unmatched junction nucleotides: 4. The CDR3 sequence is CASAGTSGGDTQYF. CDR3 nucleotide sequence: TGCGCCAGCGCCGGGACTAGCGGGGGTGATACGCAGTATTTT.

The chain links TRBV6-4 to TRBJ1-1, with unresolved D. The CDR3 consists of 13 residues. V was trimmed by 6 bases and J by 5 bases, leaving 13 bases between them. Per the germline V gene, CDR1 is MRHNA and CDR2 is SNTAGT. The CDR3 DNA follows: TGTGCCAGCAGAGTAAAAGAGGGAACTGAAGCTTTCTTT. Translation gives CASRVKEGTEAFF.

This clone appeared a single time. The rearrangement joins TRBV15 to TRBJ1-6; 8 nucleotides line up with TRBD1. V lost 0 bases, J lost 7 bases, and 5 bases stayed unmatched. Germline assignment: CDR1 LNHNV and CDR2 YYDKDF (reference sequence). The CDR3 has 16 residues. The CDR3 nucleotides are TGTGCCACCAGCAGAGATCATACAGGGGGGAATTCACCCCTCCACTTT. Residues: CATSRDHTGGNSPLHF.

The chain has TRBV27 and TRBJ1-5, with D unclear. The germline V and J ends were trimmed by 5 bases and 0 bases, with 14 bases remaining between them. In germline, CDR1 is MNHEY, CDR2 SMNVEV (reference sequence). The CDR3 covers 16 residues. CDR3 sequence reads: CASSAESGYSNQPQHF. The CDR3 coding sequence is TGTGCCAGCAGTGCAGAGTCGGGTTATAGCAATCAGCCCCAGCATTTT.

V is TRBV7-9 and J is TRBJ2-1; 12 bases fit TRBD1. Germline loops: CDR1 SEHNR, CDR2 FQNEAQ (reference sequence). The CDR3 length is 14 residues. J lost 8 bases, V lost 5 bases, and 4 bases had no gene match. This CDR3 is CASSPGTGGHEQFF. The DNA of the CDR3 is TGTGCCAGCAGCCCCGGGACAGGGGGCCATGAGCAGTTCTTC.